This T cell receptor beta chain was captured in a study of multiple sclerosis patients with progressive multifocal leukoencephalopathy. The data were produced by immunoSEQ multiplex PCR, yet TCRdb's version contains in-frame clones alone and is incomplete. The repertoire consists of more than 20,000 clones, with around 93% occurring once and the leading ten covering about 2.1%. Time point here: about 13 months of natalizumab therapy. Every listed patient previously received interferon beta; all PML patients were women. Study-wide results and limits: The findings' link to JC virus versus immunocompromise remained uncertain. In most PML patients, TRB repertoires appeared less diverse by entropy.

Concerning this clone itself: Its antigen is undetermined.

The specimen comprised PBMCs, sampled from a patient treated with natalizumab. The receptor was isolated from a man aged 25 to 40 with multiple sclerosis.

As DNA, the CDR3 is TGTGCCACCAGCAGAGATCGGCGGACAGAAGCCTACGAGCAGTACTTC. This gives the protein CATSRDRRTEAYEQYF. The chain has TRBV15 and TRBJ2-7, with D possibly being TRBD1 (6 bases). The CDR3 sequence is 16 residues long. From germline, CDR1 is LNHNV and CDR2 YYDKDF (reference sequence). The V gene lost 0 bases and the J gene lost 2 bases, with 14 bases spanning the gap.